The 17 T cell receptor beta chains reported below all come from one sample, sequenced in a study of blood T cell repertoires in COVID-19. The repertoire was sequenced with immunoSEQ multiplex PCR; TCRdb's copy has only in-frame clones and lacks some. In the table there are more than 80,000 clones, 90% of which are singletons. Sequenced input: peripheral blood. The receptors shown here come from a man aged 18 to 29 with COVID-19, enrolled during active disease.

V is TRBV19 and J is TRBJ1-3; 10 bases agree with TRBD1. CDR3 length: 14 amino acids. After removal of 9 bases from V and 1 base from J, the junction contained 3 bases not matched to a gene. Germline values: CDR1 LNHDA, CDR2 SQIVND (reference sequence). The CDR3 is CASRQGASGNTIYF. The CDR3 coding sequence is TGTGCCAGCAGACAGGGGGCTTCTGGAAACACCATATATTTT. Full variable domain (rest looked up from reference TRBV19 and TRBJ1-3): DGGITQSPKYLFRKEGQNVTLSCEQNLNHDAMYWYRQDPGQGLRLIYYSQIVNDFQKGDIAEGYSVSREKKESFPLTVTSAQKNPTAFYLCASRQGASGNTIYFGEGSWLTVV.

V usage is TRBV7-8 and J usage is TRBJ2-7; the D gene is possibly TRBD1 (6 bases). Trimming removed 3 bases at V and 0 bases at J, with 12 bases between. Germline CDR1 is SGHVS and CDR2 is FQNEAQ. This CDR3 region has 15 residues. DNA for the CDR3: TGTGCCAGCAGCTTCGGACAGTCTTTCTCCTACGAGCAGTACTTC. This sequence encodes CASSFGQSFSYEQYF.

The rearrangement joins TRBV27 to TRBJ1-5; D is undetermined. Trimming stripped 6 bases from V and 3 bases from J, with 18 bases between. The CDR3 covers 16 residues. Germline loops: CDR1 MNHEY, CDR2 SMNVEV (reference sequence). CDR3 residues: CASRQAGARPNQPQHF. The CDR3 bases are TGTGCCAGCAGACAAGCAGGTGCCCGTCCCAATCAGCCCCAGCATTTT.

The gene calls are TRBV27 and TRBJ2-7; tentative D call: TRBD2 (5 bases). The V gene lost 6 bases and the J gene lost 3 bases, with 12 bases spanning the gap. The CDR3 has 13 amino acids. From germline, CDR1 is MNHEY and CDR2 SMNVEV (reference sequence). The CDR3 loop reads CASREDSSYEQYF. CDR3 bases: TGTGCCAGCAGGGAGGACTCTAGCTACGAGCAGTACTTC.

On this clone itself: At one boundary the junction diverges from the germline segment, which might be a read error. The rearrangement uses TRBV7-2 and TRBJ1-1; the D is unclear. The CDR3 runs 14 residues. Germline loops: CDR1 SGHTA, CDR2 FQGNSA. CDR3 bases: TGTGCCAGCAGTAAAAGCTTTGCGAACGCTGAAGCTTTCTTT. Translation: CASSKSFANAEAFF.

V and J are TRBV19 and TRBJ2-7, with 7 positions matching TRBD2. There are 14 residues in the CDR3. Trimming took 1 base from V and 2 from J; bases not matched to a gene: 2. The germline CDR1 and CDR2 sequences are LNHDA and SQIVND (reference sequence). The CDR3 nucleotides are TGTGCCAGTAGTATAGGACTAGCCCCCTACGAGCAGTACTTC. Translating it yields CASSIGLAPYEQYF.

This clone has a single count. This chain uses TRBV24-1 with TRBJ2-7; D remains ambiguous. CDR1 is KGHDR, CDR2 SFDVKD, per germline. There are 12 residues in the CDR3. V was cut by 0 bases and J by 5 bases, with 4 bases left in between. CDR3 in amino acids: CATSDLADEQYF. The CDR3 region has the DNA TGTGCCACCAGTGATTTGGCGGACGAGCAGTACTTC.

V gene TRBV4-3 combines with J gene TRBJ2-1; 7 bases are shared with TRBD1. Per germline, CDR1 LGHNA and CDR2 YSLEER. Trimming at V came to 0 bases and at J to 3 bases, leaving 5 bases not matched to a gene. This CDR3 is 16 amino acids long. CDR3 bases: TGCGCCAGCAGCCAAGATAGGGGACAGATCTACAATGAGCAGTTCTTC. Its translation is CASSQDRGQIYNEQFF.

Only one count was recorded for this clone. The chain uses TRBV27 and TRBJ1-1; no clear D gene. The V end lost 3 bases, the J end lost 4 bases, and 9 bases lay between the germline ends. This CDR3 spans 13 amino acids. Per germline, CDR1 MNHEY and CDR2 SMNVEV (reference sequence). CDR3 coding DNA: TGTGCCAGCAGTTTCCGTGTGGCCACTGAAGCTTTCTTT. Translation: CASSFRVATEAFF.

The chain employs TRBV30 and TRBJ2-3, with 9 nucleotides matching TRBD2. The V and J ends lost 0 bases and 1 base, in that order; junction bases with no gene match: 14. The CDR3 covers 19 residues. The germline CDR1 and CDR2 sequences are GTSNPN and SVGIG (reference sequence). This CDR3 reads CAWSVQGIGLAGRTDTQYF. DNA of the CDR3: TGTGCCTGGAGTGTACAGGGGATTGGCCTAGCGGGACGCACAGATACGCAGTATTTT.

The DNA of the CDR3 is TGTGCCACCAGTGACTGTCACATTATCCGGAACACTGAAGCTTTCTTT. The encoded protein is CATSDCHIIRNTEAFF. The chain uses TRBV24-1 and TRBJ1-1; D is ambiguous. This CDR3 spans 16 amino acids. The germline gives CDR1 KGHDR, CDR2 SFDVKD. The V gene lost 4 bases and the J gene lost 1 base, with 15 bases spanning the gap.

J is TRBJ2-7 and V is TRBV15; TRBD2 aligns across 8 bases. The CDR3 totals 15 residues. J lost 0 bases, V lost 5 bases, and 6 bases had no gene match. In germline, CDR1 is LNHNV, CDR2 YYDKDF (reference sequence). The DNA for the CDR3 is TGTGCCACCAGCGGAGGACTAGCCGGCTCCTACGAGCAGTACTTC. Its translation is CATSGGLAGSYEQYF.

This clone was seen once. This sequence joins TRBV7-8 and TRBJ2-7, with D possibly being TRBD1 (6 bases). There are 13 residues in the CDR3. Looked up from germline, CDR1 is SGHVS and CDR2 is FQNEAQ. Trimming stripped 1 base from V and 4 bases from J, with 8 bases between. The CDR3 here is CASSLDRAYEQYF. The CDR3 DNA reads as TGTGCCAGCAGCTTAGACAGGGCTTACGAGCAGTACTTC.

The chain has TRBV7-9 and TRBJ2-5; D possibly corresponds to TRBD1 (5 bases). V was pared by 4 bases and J by 2 bases, with 14 bases between. The CDR3 loop spans 15 amino acids. Germline CDR1 is SEHNR and CDR2 is FQNEAQ (reference sequence). Here the CDR3 reads CASSSPGRLQETQYF. CDR3 nucleotides: TGTGCCAGCAGCTCCCCAGGGCGGCTACAAGAGACCCAGTACTTC.

The V call is TRBV7-2, the J call TRBJ2-7; 13 nucleotides match TRBD2. Germline lookup yields CDR1 SGHTA and CDR2 FQGNSA. The CDR3 extends over 16 amino acids. Trimming removed 4 bases from V and 4 bases from J; junction bases left unmatched: 7. CDR3 amino acids: CASSYLGTSGKYEQYF. The DNA of the CDR3 is TGTGCCAGCAGCTACCTAGGGACTAGCGGGAAGTACGAGCAGTACTTC.

This chain links TRBV5-5 with TRBJ2-1; D might be TRBD1 (6 bases). From germline, CDR1 is SGHKS and CDR2 YYEKEE (reference sequence). This CDR3 contains 12 residues. V lost 2 bases and J 14 bases, leaving 14 bases between the germline ends. CDR3 loop: CASSFSRDMEFF. CDR3 nucleotides: TGTGCCAGCAGCTTCTCCCGGGACATGGAGTTCTTC.

This sequence joins TRBV7-2 and TRBJ2-3; 7 bases line up with TRBD2. The CDR3 spans 14 residues. The germline V gene has CDR1 SGHTA and CDR2 FQGNSA. The V and J ends lost 2 bases and 6 bases, in that order; junction bases with no gene match: 5. In nucleotides, the CDR3 is TGTGCCAGCAGCTTATCGGGGGGTGGCGATACGCAGTATTTT. Protein: CASSLSGGGDTQYF.